Listed below are T cell receptor beta chains from one sample, sequenced in a study of blood T cell repertoires in COVID-19. Data came from immunoSEQ multiplex PCR; TCRdb stores just in-frame clones and leaves some out. The profile shows 97,000 or so clones, 70% to 90% of them singletons. Material for sequencing was peripheral blood. All receptors derive from a man aged 35 to 55 with active or convalescent COVID-19. Both conserved end residues are part of each CDR3. The D gene is left open where the match is weak. Rows may omit the clone size; those that give it use once, few, many or a size class.

DNA | CDR3 | J | D | V | size
TGTGCCAGCAGCCAAGATCCGCTAGCGGGGGGGCCCAATGGTCCCTACGAGCAGTACTTC | CASSQDPLAGGPNGPYEQYF | TRBJ2-7 | TRBD2 | TRBV4-2 | many
TGTGCCAGCAGTTCCGAGACAGGGGGTTTTGGCTACACCTTC | CASSSETGGFGYTF | TRBJ1-2 | TRBD1 | TRBV27 | -
TGTGCCAGCAGCTTAGAAATTAGCGGGACCGCCTACGAGCAGTACTTC | CASSLEISGTAYEQYF | TRBJ2-7 | TRBD2 | TRBV7-9 | -
TGTGCCAGCAGCCCGGGACTAGCGGGGGGGGCTGGGGAGACCCAGTACTTC | CASSPGLAGGAGETQYF | TRBJ2-5 | TRBD2 | TRBV5-5 | -
TGCGCCAGGGACAGGGCCTACCCCGGGGTGGGCAATCAGCCCCAGCATTTT | CARDRAYPGVGNQPQHF | TRBJ1-5 | TRBD1 | TRBV4-1 | -
TGTGCCAGCAGTTCGACAGTGAACACTGAAGCTTTCTTT | CASSSTVNTEAFF | TRBJ1-1 | - | TRBV12-3/TRBV12-4 | -
TGTGCCAGTAGTATAGATCCGGGCAGGGGGCTATATGGTGAGCAGTTCTTC | CASSIDPGRGLYGEQFF | TRBJ2-1 | TRBD1 | TRBV19 | -
TGTGCCAGCAGCCCGGGGGGACAGGGGTATCGGGAGCAGTACTTC | CASSPGGQGYREQYF | TRBJ2-7 | TRBD1 | TRBV9 | -
TGTGCCAGCAGCGTAGGCGGGACAGGGAGCAAAGGACGGATAGAGTCCTTC | CASSVGGTGSKGRIESF | TRBJ1-2 | TRBD1 | TRBV9 | -
TGCGCCAGCAGATCGGACAGGGGGATCGACGAGCAGTACTTC | CASRSDRGIDEQYF | TRBJ2-7 | TRBD1 | TRBV5-1 | -
TGTGCCAGCAGTGCCGGACTAAGGAACGAGCAGTACTTC | CASSAGLRNEQYF | TRBJ2-7 | - | TRBV2 | -
TGTGCCACCAGCTCCCAGCGGCTAGCGGGGGGGCTGGATACGCAGTATTTT | CATSSQRLAGGLDTQYF | TRBJ2-3 | TRBD2 | TRBV15 | -
TGTGCCAGCAGCCCGGGACAGCCAGGGGCAAATGAGCAGTTCTTC | CASSPGQPGANEQFF | TRBJ2-1 | TRBD1 | TRBV3-1/TRBV3-2 | -
TGTGCCAGCAGCTTTACTAGGACAGGGTCAAACAAACGGACTGAAGCTTTCTTT | CASSFTRTGSNKRTEAFF | TRBJ1-1 | TRBD1 | TRBV7-2 | -
TGTGCCAGCTCACCAGGACAGGGCGCCTATGGCTACACCTTC | CASSPGQGAYGYTF | TRBJ1-2 | TRBD1 | TRBV18 | -
TGCAGCGTTGGGGACAGTTCGAACACTGAAGCTTTCTTT | CSVGDSSNTEAFF | TRBJ1-1 | TRBD1 | TRBV29-1 | -
TGTGCTAGTGGTTTGGCTACAGGGAAAGAGGGTAATTCACCCCTCCACTTT | CASGLATGKEGNSPLHF | TRBJ1-6 | - | TRBV12-5 | -
TGTGCCAGCAGTTACGGTTCAGGGTATGAGCAGTTCTTC | CASSYGSGYEQFF | TRBJ2-1 | - | TRBV6-2/TRBV6-3 | -
TGCAGCGTTGATAGGATGACAGGGGACGGGAAACTGTTTTTT | CSVDRMTGDGKLFF | TRBJ1-4 | TRBD1 | TRBV29-1 | -
TGTGCCAGCACCTCCGCCGTCGGGCAGCCCCAGCATTTT | CASTSAVGQPQHF | TRBJ1-5 | - | TRBV6-5 | once
TGTGCCATCAGTGCCTCAGGGAATAGCAATCAGCCCCAGCATTTT | CAISASGNSNQPQHF | TRBJ1-5 | - | TRBV10-3 | once
TGTGCCAGCAGCTTAGCTCCAGGGACCTATAATTCACCCCTCCACTTT | CASSLAPGTYNSPLHF | TRBJ1-6 | - | TRBV7-9 | -
TGTGCCAGCAGCTTAGCGTCAGGGCCTAGCTCCTACGAGCAGTACTTC | CASSLASGPSSYEQYF | TRBJ2-7 | - | TRBV7-2 | -
TGTGCCACCAGTAATACAGCCGCCAGTGAAAAACTGTTTTTT | CATSNTAASEKLFF | TRBJ1-4 | - | TRBV15 | -
TGTGCCAGCTCACCACCGGGGCAGGAAGAGACCCAGTACTTC | CASSPPGQEETQYF | TRBJ2-5 | - | TRBV18 | once
TGTGCCAGCTCACCAGGGGGCTTAAACTATGGCTACACCTTC | CASSPGGLNYGYTF | TRBJ1-2 | - | TRBV18 | -
TGTGCCAGCAGTCGGGGGGGGGAAGGGACCCAGTACTTC | CASSRGGEGTQYF | TRBJ2-5 | TRBD2 | TRBV6-5 | -
TGTGCCAGTAGTACCTACTCCGGGACAGATAATTCACCCCTCCACTTT | CASSTYSGTDNSPLHF | TRBJ1-6 | TRBD1 | TRBV19 | -
TGTGCCAGCAGCCAAGGGACTAGCGGGGGGTCAAATGAGCAGTTCTTC | CASSQGTSGGSNEQFF | TRBJ2-1 | TRBD2 | TRBV7-8 | -
TGTGCCAGCAGTGAAGCGTTTGCGGCCGGGGAGCTGTTTTTT | CASSEAFAAGELFF | TRBJ2-2 | - | TRBV2 | -
TGTGCCAGCAGTTACTCGATCCAGGGGTTTGGTTTCACTGAAGCTTTCTTT | CASSYSIQGFGFTEAFF | TRBJ1-1 | - | TRBV6-2/TRBV6-3 | -
TGTGCCAGCAGTTCGGCAGGGGGCGGCTATGGCTACACCTTC | CASSSAGGGYGYTF | TRBJ1-2 | TRBD1 | TRBV27 | -
TGTGCCAGCAGCCCGCTAGCGGGGGGGGCCAAAAACATTCAGTACTTC | CASSPLAGGAKNIQYF | TRBJ2-4 | TRBD2 | TRBV6-6 | -
TGCGCCAGCAGCTTGGATGGGACACAGACAGATACGCAGTATTTT | CASSLDGTQTDTQYF | TRBJ2-3 | - | TRBV5-1 | once
TGTGCCATCAGTATGACTAACTACAATGAGCAGTTCTTC | CAISMTNYNEQFF | TRBJ2-1 | - | TRBV10-3 | -
TGTGCCAGCAGTTACTTAACAGGGAATGAAAAACTGTTTTTT | CASSYLTGNEKLFF | TRBJ1-4 | - | TRBV6-5 | few
TGTGCCAGCAGCCCTACGACAGAGAAAGGAGGCTACACCTTC | CASSPTTEKGGYTF | TRBJ1-2 | - | TRBV7-3 | -
TGTGCCAGACCCCGCCGGGGGGGCTCCCCCCAATCCTACGAGCAGTACTTC | CARPRRGGSPQSYEQYF | TRBJ2-7 | TRBD2 | TRBV19 | -
TGTGCCAGCAGCCAAGAGGGAGGGGCGTACACCGGGGAGCTGTTTTTT | CASSQEGGAYTGELFF | TRBJ2-2 | TRBD2 | TRBV4-2 | few
TGTGCCAGCAGTTACTCGAGCCTCTCCTACGAGCAGTACTTC | CASSYSSLSYEQYF | TRBJ2-7 | - | TRBV6-5 | -
TGTGCCAGTAGCCCCGATGGGGGGGCAGATACGCAGTATTTT | CASSPDGGADTQYF | TRBJ2-3 | TRBD2 | TRBV19 | -
TGTGCCTGGGGACTGTCCGGGAAGAACTATGGCTACACCTTC | CAWGLSGKNYGYTF | TRBJ1-2 | - | TRBV30 | -
TGTGCCAGCAGTTTTGGGGGAGGGAAGACTGAAGCTTTCTTT | CASSFGGGKTEAFF | TRBJ1-1 | - | TRBV27 | -
TGTGCCAGCAGTCCCCCCCGCGACACTGAAGCTTTCTTT | CASSPPRDTEAFF | TRBJ1-1 | - | TRBV6-5 | -
TGTGCCAGTAGTATGGGACTGACAGGGAACGAAAAACTGTTTTTT | CASSMGLTGNEKLFF | TRBJ1-4 | TRBD1 | TRBV19 | -
TGCAGCGTGGGACAGGGGGCCACAACTTTTACTAACTATGGCTACACCTTC | CSVGQGATTFTNYGYTF | TRBJ1-2 | TRBD1 | TRBV29-1 | -
TGTGCCAGCAGCCAAACTACAGGGGCGAGCCAGCCCCAGCATTTT | CASSQTTGASQPQHF | TRBJ1-5 | TRBD1 | TRBV3-1/TRBV3-2 | once
TGTGCCAGCAGCCTCGTGGTAGCGGGGGGGTCTCGGTCAGATACGCAGTATTTT | CASSLVVAGGSRSDTQYF | TRBJ2-3 | TRBD2 | TRBV7-2 | -
TGTGCCAGCAGTACAGGGTTATCAGGGGAGCAGTTCTTC | CASSTGLSGEQFF | TRBJ2-1 | - | TRBV6-1 | -
TGCGCCAGCAGCTATGGGGACAGCGAATTCTCTGGAAACACCATATATTTT | CASSYGDSEFSGNTIYF | TRBJ1-3 | TRBD1 | TRBV4-1 | -
TGTGCCAGCAGAACTTCTGACAGTAGCAATCAGCCCCAGCATTTT | CASRTSDSSNQPQHF | TRBJ1-5 | - | TRBV2 | -
TGTGCCAGCAGCCAGGGGACACAAAGCGCGGATACGCAGTATTTT | CASSQGTQSADTQYF | TRBJ2-3 | - | TRBV7-2 | -
TGTGCCAGCAAAACGAGTGGGGACAGGGCCGAAAAACTGTTTTTT | CASKTSGDRAEKLFF | TRBJ1-4 | TRBD1 | TRBV16 | -